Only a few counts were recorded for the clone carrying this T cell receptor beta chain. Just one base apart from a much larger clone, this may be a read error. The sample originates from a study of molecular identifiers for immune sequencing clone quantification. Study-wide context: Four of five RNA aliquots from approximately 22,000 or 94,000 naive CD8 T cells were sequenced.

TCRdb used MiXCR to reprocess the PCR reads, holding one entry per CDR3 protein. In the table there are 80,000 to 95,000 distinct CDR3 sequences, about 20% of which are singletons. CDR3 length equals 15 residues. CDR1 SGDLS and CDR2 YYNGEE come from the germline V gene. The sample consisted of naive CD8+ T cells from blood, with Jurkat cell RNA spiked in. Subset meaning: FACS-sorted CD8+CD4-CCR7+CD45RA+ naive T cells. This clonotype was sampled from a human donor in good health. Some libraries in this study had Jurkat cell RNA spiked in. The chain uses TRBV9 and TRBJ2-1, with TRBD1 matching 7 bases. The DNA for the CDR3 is TGTGCCAGCAGCGAGGGTGGACAGGTCAACAATAAGCAGTTCTTC. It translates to CASSEGGQVNNKQFF.